This is a list of T cell receptor beta chains from one sample in a study of T cells in Graves' hyperthyroidism and ophthalmopathy. TCRdb recomputed calls from the multiplex PCR reads with MiXCR, one row per CDR3 protein. The sample shows 700,000 or so distinct CDR3 sequences, roughly 17% of them seen only once. The specimen sequenced was blood. All receptors derive from a man aged 18 to 29 with Graves' hyperthyroidism. Each CDR3 is given with its conserved first and last residue. The D gene is left open where the match is weak. Clone size is not always given. Where it is, it says once, few, many or a class for expanded clones.

>.|TRBD1|TRBV19|TRBJ1-2
TGTGCCAGTAGACCTGACAGGGGGCTTGGCTTCGGCTACACCTTC
CASRPDRGLGFGYTF
>.|TRBD2|TRBV19|TRBJ2-7
TGTGCCAGTAGTATAGTGGCACTAGCGGGAGTGTACGAGCAGTACTTC
CASSIVALAGVYEQYF
>many|.|TRBV27|TRBJ2-1
TGTGCCAGCAGTCCATTCGAGGCTGTAACCTTTACCTACAATGAGCAGTTCTTC
CASSPFEAVTFTYNEQFF
>.|TRBD1|TRBV12-3/TRBV12-4|TRBJ2-1
TGTGCCAGCAGCCCGGACAGGCCATCCAATGAGCAGTTCTTC
CASSPDRPSNEQFF
>many|.|TRBV27|TRBJ1-2
TGTGCCACCCGACCGAGACAGGCTACTAACTATGGCTACACCTTC
CATRPRQATNYGYTF
>.|.|TRBV12-3/TRBV12-4|TRBJ1-1
TGTGCCAGCAGTTGGGCAAACCCAGGGGAAGCTTTCTTT
CASSWANPGEAFF
>few|TRBD2|TRBV10-3|TRBJ2-1
TGTGCCATCAGGAAAGGGGACCCCGGGGGGAATGAGCAGTTCTTC
CAIRKGDPGGNEQFF
>.|.|TRBV12-3/TRBV12-4|TRBJ1-5
TGTGCCAGCAGTTCCAGGGCGATTCAGCCCCAGCATTTT
CASSSRAIQPQHF
>few|TRBD1|TRBV19|TRBJ2-2
TGTGCCAGTAAAGGGGACAGAGATACCGGGGAGCTGTTTTTT
CASKGDRDTGELFF
>.|.|TRBV14|TRBJ2-7
TGTGCCAGCAGGCTCAAGGGTTCAGGGCGGCAGTACTTC
CASRLKGSGRQYF
>.|.|TRBV6-5|TRBJ2-3
TGTGCCAGCAGTTACGGCACGACGACAGATACGCAGTATTTT
CASSYGTTTDTQYF
>.|TRBD2|TRBV2|TRBJ2-7
TGTGCCAGCAGTCCCCGACTAGCGGGGGGCCCCGAGCAGTACTTC
CASSPRLAGGPEQYF
>few|.|TRBV24-1|TRBJ1-5
TGTGCCACCAAGCAGTATGTTAATCAGCCCCAGCATTTT
CATKQYVNQPQHF
>many|.|TRBV7-2|TRBJ2-4
TGTGCCAGCAGCAAGGGCAGGTTGCTTCAAAACATTCAGTACTTC
CASSKGRLLQNIQYF
>many|TRBD2|TRBV6-2/TRBV6-3|TRBJ2-1
TGTGCCAGCAGTTACCCTAGCGGGAATGCCTACAATGAGCAGTTCTTC
CASSYPSGNAYNEQFF
>many|.|TRBV6-2/TRBV6-3|TRBJ2-7
TGTGCCAGCACCTCCATACCAGACTCCTACGAGCAGTACTTC
CASTSIPDSYEQYF
>many|TRBD2|TRBV24-1|TRBJ2-5
TGTGCCACCGCGGACAGCGACAATAGCGGGGGTCAAGAGACCCAGTACTTC
CATADSDNSGGQETQYF
>many|.|TRBV11-1|TRBJ2-1
TGTGCCAGCAGCTTAAGGTGGGCCCCGGGCAATGAGCAGTTCTTC
CASSLRWAPGNEQFF
>many|.|TRBV28|TRBJ2-3
TGTGCCAGCAGGAGCCCAACCCCAGATACGCAGTATTTT
CASRSPTPDTQYF
>few|TRBD1|TRBV7-9|TRBJ1-4
TGTGCCAGCAGCTTAGAGTGGTCAGGGGGTGAAAAACTGTTTTTT
CASSLEWSGGEKLFF
>few|.|TRBV6-1|TRBJ2-7
TGTGCCAGCAGCCCCGGAGTGACAGGAGGGTACGAGCAGTACTTC
CASSPGVTGGYEQYF
>few|.|TRBV9|TRBJ1-1
TGTGCCAGCGGGGGAACCGGGGGGGGTGAAGCTTTCTTT
CASGGTGGGEAFF
>.|.|TRBV28|TRBJ1-5
TGTGCCAGCAGTTTAACCGGGGCGTTGCGGCCCCAGCATTTT
CASSLTGALRPQHF
>.|TRBD1|TRBV2|TRBJ2-7
TGTGCCAGCAAAGGAAAGGGGGCGAAGGAGCAGTACTTC
CASKGKGAKEQYF
>.|.|TRBV18|TRBJ2-2
TGTGCCAGCTCACCACCGACTCGGGGCACCGGGGAGCTGTTTTTT
CASSPPTRGTGELFF
>many|TRBD2|TRBV3-1|TRBJ2-7
TGTGCCAGCACCCCCGGGGGGGCTAGCGGGTATTACGAGCAGTACTTC
CASTPGGASGYYEQYF
>.|TRBD1|TRBV6-2/TRBV6-3|TRBJ2-1
TGTGCCAGCCACTTTGGGACAGGGGACGATGAGCAGTTCTTC
CASHFGTGDDEQFF
>.|.|TRBV5-1|TRBJ2-7
TGCGCCAGCAAACCGCAGGGGACCCACGAGCAGTACTTC
CASKPQGTHEQYF
>many|.|TRBV12-3/TRBV12-4|TRBJ1-2
TGTGCCAGCCTGGCTGGGGGCAGGAGATATGGCTACACCTTC
CASLAGGRRYGYTF
>many|TRBD1|TRBV11-3|TRBJ1-6
TGTGCCAGCAGCTCGGGACAGGAGAATTCACCCCTCCACTTT
CASSSGQENSPLHF
>.|.|TRBV20-1|TRBJ1-1
TGCAGTGCTAGGACGGGTGGTAAGAACACTGAAGCTTTCTTT
CSARTGGKNTEAFF
>few|TRBD2|TRBV20-1|TRBJ2-2
TGCAGTGCTCGGGAGTCGGGACTAGCGAACACCGGGGAGCTGTTTTTT
CSARESGLANTGELFF
>few|TRBD2|TRBV6-6|TRBJ2-2
TGTGCCAGCAGTTACCGGGAGGGGGGGGAGCTGTTTTTT
CASSYREGGELFF
>.|TRBD1|TRBV12-3/TRBV12-4|TRBJ2-3
TGTGCCAGCAGCCGCGACAGGGACCCAGATACGCAGTATTTT
CASSRDRDPDTQYF
>.|TRBD2|TRBV20-1|TRBJ2-3
TGCAGTGCTAGAGATTGGGGGGGACTAGCGGGAGGCCCGCCGAGTGCTAGCACAGATACGCAGTATTTT
CSARDWGGLAGGPPSASTDTQYF
>few|.|TRBV4-2|TRBJ1-5
TGTGCCAGCAGCCATCCGGGGGAGTCGGGCAATCAGCCCCAGCATTTT
CASSHPGESGNQPQHF
>few|.|TRBV27|TRBJ2-3
TGTGCCAGCAGTTTTTCTGTGGGGGAGACGACAGATACGCAGTATTTT
CASSFSVGETTDTQYF
>.|.|TRBV20-1|TRBJ1-5
TGCAGTGCTGGGTCATGGGGGGAGCGGAGCAATCAGCCCCAGCATTTT
CSAGSWGERSNQPQHF
>.|.|TRBV6-1|TRBJ1-5
TGTGCCAGCTCGTCCAGTGGACAGCCCCAGCATTTT
CASSSSGQPQHF
>many|.|TRBV5-6|TRBJ2-7
TGTGCCAGCAGCTTTTCGCGGGATAGGTTCTACGAGCAGTACTTC
CASSFSRDRFYEQYF
>many|.|TRBV27|TRBJ1-6
TGTGCCAGCAGTTTCAGTCACAGCGCCAATTCACCCCTCCACTTT
CASSFSHSANSPLHF
>few|.|TRBV20-1|TRBJ2-3
TGCAGTGCTAGAGTCGGCCAGGGGGGACCAGATACGCAGTATTTT
CSARVGQGGPDTQYF
>few|.|TRBV7-7|TRBJ1-5
TGTGCTAGCAGCTCCCCCTCCTCTGAACAGGGCGGCAATCAGCCCCAGCATTTT
CASSSPSSEQGGNQPQHF
>many|.|TRBV2|TRBJ2-3
TGTGCCAGCAGTTACAGCAGGACCTTCGGCGCAGATACGCAGTATTTT
CASSYSRTFGADTQYF
>many|.|TRBV4-1|TRBJ2-1
TGCGCCAGCAGCCAAGAGGGGCTAGCATCCTACAATGAGCAGTTCTTC
CASSQEGLASYNEQFF
>many|.|TRBV2|TRBJ1-1
TGTGCCAGCAGTGAGGGGGGAGGCACTGAAGCTTTCTTT
CASSEGGGTEAFF
>.|TRBD2|TRBV20-1|TRBJ2-7
TGCAGTGCTAGGTCCTATAGCGGGAGGCTTTACGAGCAGTACTTC
CSARSYSGRLYEQYF
>few|.|TRBV5-1|TRBJ2-2
TGCGCCAGCAGCTTGGAGAGGAGGGAGCTGTTTTTT
CASSLERRELFF
>.|.|TRBV7-9|TRBJ2-5
TGTGCCAGCAGCTTAGATATGAAATCGGAGACCCAGTACTTC
CASSLDMKSETQYF
>few|.|TRBV29-1|TRBJ2-1
TGCAGCGTTGAAGATCTAGGGTACAATGAGCAGTTCTTC
CSVEDLGYNEQFF
>.|TRBD1|TRBV7-9|TRBJ2-3
TGTGCCAGCAGCTTAACCCCGAGTCGAAAGGGGGCGGATACGCAGTATTTT
CASSLTPSRKGADTQYF
>few|.|TRBV24-1|TRBJ2-3
TGTGCCACCAGTGCGCAGTCGGGAACAGATACGCAGTATTTT
CATSAQSGTDTQYF